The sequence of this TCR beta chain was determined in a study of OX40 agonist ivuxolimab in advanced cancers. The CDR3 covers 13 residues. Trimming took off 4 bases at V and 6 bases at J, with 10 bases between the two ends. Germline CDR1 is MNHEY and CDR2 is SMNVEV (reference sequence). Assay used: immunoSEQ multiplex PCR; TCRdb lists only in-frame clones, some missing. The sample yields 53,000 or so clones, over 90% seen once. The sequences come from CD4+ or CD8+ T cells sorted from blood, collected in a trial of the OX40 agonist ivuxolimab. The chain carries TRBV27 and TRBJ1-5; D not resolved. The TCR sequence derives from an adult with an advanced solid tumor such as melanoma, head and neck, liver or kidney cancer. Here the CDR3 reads CASSWGYTQPQHF. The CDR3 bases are TGTGCCAGCAGTTGGGGTTACACTCAGCCCCAGCATTTT.